These 20 T cell receptor beta chains were all obtained from the same sample, sequenced in a study of cytomegalovirus exposure and HLA in healthy donors. A multiplex PCR was run with 60 Vbeta primers and 13 Jbeta primers. Repertoires were generated with immunoSEQ multiplex PCR, while TCRdb's copy carries only in-frame clones and drops some. Found here are 100,000 to 150,000 clones, approximately 82% of them singletons; the top ten hold 2.7%. Sequencing input: PBMCs. These receptors originate from a boy aged 2 to 10 in good health and CMV-seronegative.

The chain couples TRBV6-4 to TRBJ2-1, with 12 bases that match TRBD2. With V trimmed by 5 bases and J by 7 bases, 6 bases remained unmatched. CDR3 length equals 15 residues. CDR1 MRHNA and CDR2 SNTAGT come from the germline V gene. CDR3 region: CASSLTSGSSNEQFF. The CDR3 region has the DNA TGTGCCAGCAGTCTGACTAGCGGGAGCTCGAATGAGCAGTTCTTC.

J is TRBJ1-5 and V is TRBV7-8, with 8 bases fitting TRBD1. The CDR3 loop spans 15 amino acids. Germline-derived CDR1 and CDR2 are SGHVS and FQNEAQ. V was clipped by 2 bases and J by 5 bases; unmatched bases: 5. In DNA form, the CDR3 reads TGTGCCAGCAGCTTACAGGGGGCCTCCCATCAGCCCCAGCATTTT. Amino acids: CASSLQGASHQPQHF.

A remark on this clone: Distinct nucleotide sequences in the sample also encode this CDR3. The chain has TRBV5-6 and TRBJ1-2; 7 bases fit TRBD1. V shed 0 bases, J shed 1 base, and the junction held 0 bases outside the gene matches. Germline V gene sequence: CDR1 SGHDT, CDR2 YYEEEE. The CDR3 sequence is 14 residues long. The CDR3 nucleotides are TGTGCCAGCAGCTTGGGACAGGGTAACTATGGCTACACCTTC. This codes for CASSLGQGNYGYTF.

The chain links TRBV28 to TRBJ2-7; 9 positions match TRBD2. This CDR3 contains 14 residues. The ends lost 5 bases at V and 7 bases at J; junction bases unmatched: 9. Germline CDR1 MDHEN, CDR2 SYDVKM. The CDR3 DNA reads as TGTGCCAGCAGTGGGTCGGGACTAGCAGGGGAGCAGTACGTC. Encoded protein: CASSGSGLAGEQYV.

The genes are TRBV2 and TRBJ2-3; tentatively, D is TRBD2 (6 bases). This CDR3 contains 14 residues. The V end was cut by 10 bases, the J end by 1 base, with 15 bases between. Per the germline V gene, CDR1 is SNHLY and CDR2 is FYNNEI. The CDR3 reads CANPSSARTDTQYF. For the CDR3, the DNA is TGTGCCAACCCCTCTAGCGCGCGCACAGATACGCAGTATTTT.

The chain couples TRBV7-2 to TRBJ2-7; D perhaps matches TRBD2 (6 bases). CDR1 and CDR2 (germline): SGHTA, FQGNSA. V was cut by 4 bases and J by 4 bases, with 14 bases left in between. This CDR3 contains 14 residues. The CDR3 DNA reads TGTGCCAGCAGCTCCAGACTAGTAGGGTACGAGCAGTACTTC. It translates to CASSSRLVGYEQYF.

A word on this clone: Additional DNA sequences in this sample encode the identical CDR3. V and J are TRBV6-4 and TRBJ2-6, with 9 bases matching TRBD2. The CDR3 length is 16 residues. The germline gives CDR1 MRHNA, CDR2 SNTAGT. J was trimmed by 3 bases and V by 0 bases; bases with no gene match: 0. CDR3 sequence: CASSDSSGSGANVLTF. CDR3 nucleotides: TGTGCCAGCAGTGACTCTAGCGGGAGTGGGGCCAACGTCCTGACTTTC.

J is TRBJ2-1 and V is TRBV10-3; D call uncertain. Germline CDR1 is ENHRY and CDR2 is SYGVKD. V was shortened by 4 bases and J by 3 bases, with 10 bases between the two germline ends. This CDR3 is 14 amino acids long. The CDR3 is CAISASNNYNEQFF. The DNA for the CDR3 is TGTGCCATCAGTGCCTCCAACAACTACAATGAGCAGTTCTTC.

The CDR3 protein is CASTLLRAAGELFF. CDR3 nucleotide sequence: TGCGCCAGCACCCTTTTGAGGGCAGCCGGGGAGCTGTTTTTT. The rearrangement uses TRBV5-1 and TRBJ2-2; maybe TRBD2 (5 bases). Germline V CDR1 and CDR2: SGHRS, YFSETQ. This CDR3 has 14 residues. V was cut by 6 bases and J by 6 bases, with 15 bases left in between.

This clone was seen once. V and J are TRBV30 and TRBJ1-4; no firm D call. The germline CDR1 and CDR2 sequences are GTSNPN and SVGIG (reference sequence). The V end was cut by 4 bases, the J end by 3 bases, with 12 bases between. This CDR3 has 14 residues. CDR3 residues: CAWTVGTANEKLFF. As DNA, the CDR3 is TGTGCCTGGACTGTGGGTACAGCTAATGAAAAACTGTTTTTT.

There are a few counts of this clone. V and J are TRBV6-4 and TRBJ1-1, with D tentatively TRBD1 (5 bases). The CDR3 covers 15 residues. Deletions cut 0 bases from V and 5 bases from J, with 13 bases between. Germline CDR1 MRHNA, CDR2 SNTAGT. CDR3 region: CASSDSGGEGTEAFF. The CDR3 DNA reads TGTGCCAGCAGTGACTCGGGGGGGGAGGGAACTGAAGCTTTCTTT.

J is TRBJ1-2 and V is TRBV15, with a weak D call TRBD1 (6 bases). The length of the CDR3 is 16 residues. With 1 base removed from V and 4 bases from J, the gap between germline ends came to 16 bases. The germline V gene has CDR1 LNHNV and CDR2 YYDKDF (reference sequence). DNA of the CDR3: TGTGCCACCAGCAGAGCCGGACAGTCCTCCGGCTATGGCTACACCTTC. Translated: CATSRAGQSSGYGYTF.

The chain joins TRBV7-3 to TRBJ1-1; tentatively, D is TRBD1 (6 bases). This CDR3 is 13 amino acids long. Germline loops: CDR1 SGHTA, CDR2 FQGTGA. V lost 3 bases and J 7 bases, leaving 12 bases between the germline ends. CDR3 protein: CASSFGGAGEAFF. Written as DNA, the CDR3 is TGTGCCAGCAGCTTTGGGGGGGCAGGTGAAGCTTTCTTT.

This clone has only a few counts. The rearrangement uses TRBV29-1 and TRBJ2-1; 9 nucleotides agree with TRBD2. The CDR3 is 13 residues long. CDR1 SQVTM and CDR2 ANQGSEA come from the germline V gene. J gave up 8 bases and V 7 bases, and 9 bases lay outside the gene matches. The CDR3, as DNA: TGCAGCGCCCGAGCGGGGGGAATCGATGAGCAGTTCTTC. Translated: CSARAGGIDEQFF.

V is TRBV14 and J is TRBJ2-7, with D uncertain. Per the germline V gene, CDR1 is SGHDN and CDR2 is FVKESK. Trimming removed 1 base at V and 3 bases at J, with 16 bases between. The CDR3 is made up of 16 amino acids. Here the CDR3 DNA reads TGTGCCAGCAGCCAAGGCGTCAGGTTAAACCTCTACGAGCAGTACTTC. This gives the protein CASSQGVRLNLYEQYF.

This rearrangement joins TRBV10-2 to TRBJ2-1; TRBD2 aligns across 11 bases. Germline CDR1 reads WSHSY; CDR2 reads SAAADI. CDR3 length: 16 residues. V dropped 6 bases and J dropped 5; count of bases not matched to a gene: 9. The CDR3 protein is CASSSTSGIADNEQFF. The CDR3 coding sequence is TGCGCCAGCAGCTCGACTAGCGGGATAGCGGACAATGAGCAGTTCTTC.

This chain links TRBV7-6 with TRBJ2-5, with TRBD1 matching over 9 bases. Germline trimming cut 3 bases from V and 6 bases from J; bases unmatched to any gene: 8. Germline loops: CDR1 SGHVS, CDR2 FNYEAQ. This CDR3 contains 15 residues. CDR3 coding DNA: TGTGCCAGCAGCTTGGGACAGGGTAGTATGAAGACCCAGTACTTC. This translates into CASSLGQGSMKTQYF.

The chain recombines TRBV19 with TRBJ1-5, with TRBD1 matching 8 bases. The CDR3 is 15 residues long. Looked up from germline, CDR1 is LNHDA and CDR2 is SQIVND (reference sequence). J gave up 3 bases and V 4 bases, and 5 bases lay outside the gene matches. Here the CDR3 DNA reads TGTGCCAGTAGTAGGGGGACAGGACACAATCAGCCCCAGCATTTT. The encoded protein is CASSRGTGHNQPQHF.

The chain is built from TRBV5-1 and TRBJ1-6, with D maybe TRBD1 (5 bases). Trimming removed 0 bases at V and 10 bases at J, with 11 bases between. Germline V gene lookup returns CDR1 SGHRS and CDR2 YFSETQ. The CDR3 loop spans 14 amino acids. Here the CDR3 reads CASSLAGLGSPLHF. As DNA, the CDR3 is TGCGCCAGCAGCTTGGCAGGGTTGGGGTCACCCCTCCACTTT.

The gene calls are TRBV15 and TRBJ1-5; D remains unclear. CDR1 is LNHNV, CDR2 YYDKDF, per germline (reference sequence). The CDR3 contains 18 residues. Trimming removed 3 bases from V and 0 bases from J, with 18 bases in between. The CDR3 nucleotides read TGTGCCACCAGCAGCAACCAGGAGGCTTCTTATAGCAATCAGCCCCAGCATTTT. It is translated as CATSSNQEASYSNQPQHF.